The source of this T cell receptor (beta chain) is a study of blood T cell repertoires in COVID-19. Some clones are missing from TCRdb's copy, which holds only in-frame ones; the method was immunoSEQ multiplex PCR. The sample lists approximately 350,000 clones, around 83% occurring once. Germline CDR1 reads SGHAT; CDR2 reads FQNNGV. The V end lost 0 bases, the J end lost 1 base, and 16 bases lay between the germline ends. CDR3 length equals 17 residues. The TCR was taken from a man aged 25 to 45 with active or convalescent COVID-19. The source material was peripheral blood. The chain is built from TRBV11-2 and TRBJ2-7; D is uncertain. Written as DNA, the CDR3 is TGTGCCAGCAGCTTAGAGAGGTTTGGATTAGCTTCCTACGAGCAGTACTTC. It translates to CASSLERFGLASYEQYF.